This TCR beta chain comes out of a study of cytomegalovirus exposure and HLA in healthy donors. Study-level background: Earlier findings included roughly 120 million unique TCR beta sequences obtained from 170 million or so T cells.

Donors likely had unrecorded immune exposures despite being nominally healthy when sampled. The PCR had 60 Vbeta and 13 Jbeta primers. Assay: immunoSEQ multiplex PCR; the TCRdb copy retains only in-frame clones and omits some. The repertoire holds about 160,000 clones, 60% to 80% seen once, with more than 0.75% in the top ten. The CDR3 runs 12 residues. The ends were cut back, 4 bases at V and 6 bases at J, with 10 bases in the middle. Germline loops: CDR1 KGHSH, CDR2 LQKENI. Study findings and constraints: On later analysis, the bulk of CMV-associated TCR beta chains appeared to be HLA-restricted. A later analysis revealed that TCR association rates differed between HLA loci, peaking at DRB1 and bottoming out at HLA-C.

A word on this clone: The antigen remains unidentified.

This sequence originates from a woman between 50 and 59 years old in good health and CMV-seropositive. The sample comprised PBMCs. V and J are TRBV18 and TRBJ2-7, with D perhaps matching TRBD1 (5 bases). The CDR3: CASSRDSSEQYF. DNA of the CDR3: TGTGCCAGCTCACGAGACAGTTCCGAGCAGTACTTC.